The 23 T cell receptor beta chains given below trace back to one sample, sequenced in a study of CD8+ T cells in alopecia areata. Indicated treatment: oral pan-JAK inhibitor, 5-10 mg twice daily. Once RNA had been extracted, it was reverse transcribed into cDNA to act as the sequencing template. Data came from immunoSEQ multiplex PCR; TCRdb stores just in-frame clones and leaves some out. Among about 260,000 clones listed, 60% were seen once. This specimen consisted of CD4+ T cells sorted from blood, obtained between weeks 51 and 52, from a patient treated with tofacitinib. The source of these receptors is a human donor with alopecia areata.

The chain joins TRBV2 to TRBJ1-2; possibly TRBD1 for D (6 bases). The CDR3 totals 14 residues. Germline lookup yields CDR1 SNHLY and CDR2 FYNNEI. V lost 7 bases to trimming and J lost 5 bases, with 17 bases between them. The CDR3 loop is CASTEGLDRYGYTF. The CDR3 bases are TGTGCCAGCACCGAAGGGTTGGACAGATATGGCTACACCTTC. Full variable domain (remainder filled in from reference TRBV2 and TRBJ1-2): EPEVTQTPSHQVTQMGQEVILRCVPISNHLYFYWYRQILGQKVEFLVSFYNNEISEKSEIFDDQFSVERPDGSNFTLKIRSTKLEDSAMYFCASTEGLDRYGYTFGSGTRLTVV.

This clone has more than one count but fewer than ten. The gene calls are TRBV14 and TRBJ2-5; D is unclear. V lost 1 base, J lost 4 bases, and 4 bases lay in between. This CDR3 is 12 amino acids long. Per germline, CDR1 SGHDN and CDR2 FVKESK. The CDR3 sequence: CASSQAGETQYF. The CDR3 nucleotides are TGTGCCAGCAGCCAAGCAGGAGAGACCCAGTACTTC.

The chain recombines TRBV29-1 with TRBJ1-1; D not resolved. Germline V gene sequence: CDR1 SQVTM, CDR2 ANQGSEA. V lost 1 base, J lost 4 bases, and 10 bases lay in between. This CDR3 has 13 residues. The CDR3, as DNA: TGCAGCGTTGAAGCAGGACTGGGCACTGAAGCTTTCTTT. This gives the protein CSVEAGLGTEAFF.

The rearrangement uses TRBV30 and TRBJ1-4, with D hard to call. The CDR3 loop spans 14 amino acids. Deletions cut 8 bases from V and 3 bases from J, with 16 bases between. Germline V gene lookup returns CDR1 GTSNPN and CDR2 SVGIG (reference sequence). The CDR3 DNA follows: TGTGCCGGAGGTTGGGTTGCGGCTAATGAAAAACTGTTTTTT. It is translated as CAGGWVAANEKLFF.

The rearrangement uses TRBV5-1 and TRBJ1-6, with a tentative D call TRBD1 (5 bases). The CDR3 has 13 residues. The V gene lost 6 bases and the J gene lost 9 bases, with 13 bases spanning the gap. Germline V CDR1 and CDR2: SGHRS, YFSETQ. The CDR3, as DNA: TGCGCCAGCACCTCAGACAGTTCTTCACCCCTCCACTTT. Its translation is CASTSDSSSPLHF.

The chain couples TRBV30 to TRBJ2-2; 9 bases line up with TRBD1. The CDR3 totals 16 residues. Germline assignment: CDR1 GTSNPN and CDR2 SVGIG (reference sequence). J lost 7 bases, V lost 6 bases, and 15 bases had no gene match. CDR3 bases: TGTGCCTGTCCCCAATGGAGGGACAGGGTTTTCGGGGAGCTGTTTTTT. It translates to CACPQWRDRVFGELFF.

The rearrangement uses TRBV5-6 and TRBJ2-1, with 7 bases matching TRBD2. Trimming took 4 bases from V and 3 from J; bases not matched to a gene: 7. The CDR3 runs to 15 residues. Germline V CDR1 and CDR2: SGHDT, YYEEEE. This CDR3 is CASSGGTTNYNEQFF. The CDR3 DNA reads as TGTGCCAGCAGCGGAGGGACTACCAACTACAATGAGCAGTTCTTC.

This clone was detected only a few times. The CDR3 sequence: CASKEDRGRGKNIQYF. CDR3 nucleotide sequence: TGTGCCAGCAAGGAGGACAGGGGGCGCGGGAAAAACATTCAGTACTTC. The J gene is TRBJ2-4, the V gene TRBV25-1, with 11 positions matching TRBD1. V was pared by 7 bases and J by 4 bases, with 9 bases of the junction left unmatched. This CDR3 has 16 amino acids. Germline CDR1 MGHDK, CDR2 SYGVNS.

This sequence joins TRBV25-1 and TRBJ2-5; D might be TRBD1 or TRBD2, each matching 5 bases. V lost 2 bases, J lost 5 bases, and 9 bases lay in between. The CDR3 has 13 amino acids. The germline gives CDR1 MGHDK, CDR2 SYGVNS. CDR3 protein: CASSEGGRETQYF. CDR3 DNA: TGTGCCAGCAGTGAAGGGGGACGGGAGACCCAGTACTTC.

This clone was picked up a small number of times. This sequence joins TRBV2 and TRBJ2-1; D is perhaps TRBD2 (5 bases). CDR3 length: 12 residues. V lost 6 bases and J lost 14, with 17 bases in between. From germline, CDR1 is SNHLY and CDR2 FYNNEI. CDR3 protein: CASRGSVVVEFF. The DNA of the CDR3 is TGTGCCAGCAGGGGTAGCGTGGTCGTGGAGTTCTTC.

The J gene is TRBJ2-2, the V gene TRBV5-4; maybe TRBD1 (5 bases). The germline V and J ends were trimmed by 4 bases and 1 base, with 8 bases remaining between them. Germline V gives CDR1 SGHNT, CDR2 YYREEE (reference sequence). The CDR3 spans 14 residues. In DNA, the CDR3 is TGTGCCAGCAGCCCAGGGTGGAACACCGGGGAGCTGTTTTTT. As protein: CASSPGWNTGELFF.

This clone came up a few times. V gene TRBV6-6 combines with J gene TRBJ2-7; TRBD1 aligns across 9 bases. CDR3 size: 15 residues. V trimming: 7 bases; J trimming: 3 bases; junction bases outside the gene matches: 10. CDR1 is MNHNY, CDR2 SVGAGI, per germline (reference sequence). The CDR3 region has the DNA TGTGCCAGCACATCTTTCGACAGGGGGAACTACGAGCAGTACTTC. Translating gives CASTSFDRGNYEQYF.

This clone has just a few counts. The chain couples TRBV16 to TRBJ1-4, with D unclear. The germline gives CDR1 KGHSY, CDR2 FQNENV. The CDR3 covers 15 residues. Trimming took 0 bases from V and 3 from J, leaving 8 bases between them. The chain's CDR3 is CASSQSQAANEKLFF. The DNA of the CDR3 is TGTGCCAGCAGCCAATCCCAGGCGGCTAATGAAAAACTGTTTTTT.

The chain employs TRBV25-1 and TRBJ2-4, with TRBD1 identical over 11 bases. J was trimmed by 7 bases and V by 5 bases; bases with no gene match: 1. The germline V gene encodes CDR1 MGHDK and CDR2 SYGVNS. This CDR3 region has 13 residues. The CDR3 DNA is TGTGCCAGCAGTCGGACAGGGGGCAACATTCAGTACTTC. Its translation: CASSRTGGNIQYF.

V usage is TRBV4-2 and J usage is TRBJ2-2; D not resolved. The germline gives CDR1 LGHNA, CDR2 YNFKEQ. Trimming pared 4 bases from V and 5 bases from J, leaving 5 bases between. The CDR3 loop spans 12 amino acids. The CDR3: CASSPLTGELFF. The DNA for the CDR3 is TGTGCCAGCAGCCCCTTGACCGGGGAGCTGTTTTTT.

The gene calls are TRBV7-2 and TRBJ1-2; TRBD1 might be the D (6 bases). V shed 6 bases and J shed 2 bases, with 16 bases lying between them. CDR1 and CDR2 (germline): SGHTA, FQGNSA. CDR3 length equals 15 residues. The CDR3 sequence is CASRGGYRENYGYTF. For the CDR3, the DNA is TGTGCCAGCAGGGGCGGTTACAGGGAGAACTATGGCTACACCTTC. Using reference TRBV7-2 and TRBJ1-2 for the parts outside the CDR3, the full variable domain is GAGVSQSPSNKVTEKGKDVELRCDPISGHTALYWYRQSLGQGLEFLIYFQGNSAPDKSGLPSDRFSAERTGGSVSTLTIQRTQQEDSAVYLCASRGGYRENYGYTFGSGTRLTVV.

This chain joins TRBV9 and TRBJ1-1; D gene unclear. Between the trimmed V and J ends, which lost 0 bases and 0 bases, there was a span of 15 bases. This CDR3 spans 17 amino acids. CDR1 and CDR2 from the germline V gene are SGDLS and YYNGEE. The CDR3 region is CASSVGSPQRLNTEAFF. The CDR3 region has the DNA TGTGCCAGCAGCGTAGGATCCCCTCAGAGGTTGAACACTGAAGCTTTCTTT.

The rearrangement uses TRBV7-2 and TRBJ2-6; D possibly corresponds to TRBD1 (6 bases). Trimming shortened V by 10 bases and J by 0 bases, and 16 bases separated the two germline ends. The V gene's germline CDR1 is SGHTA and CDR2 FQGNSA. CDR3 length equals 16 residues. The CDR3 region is CAITHNRASGANVLTF. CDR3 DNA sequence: TGTGCCATAACCCATAACAGGGCCTCTGGGGCCAACGTCCTGACTTTC.

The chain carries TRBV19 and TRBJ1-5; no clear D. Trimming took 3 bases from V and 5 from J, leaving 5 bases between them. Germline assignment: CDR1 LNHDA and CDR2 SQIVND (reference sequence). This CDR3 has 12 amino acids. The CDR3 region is CASSMRDQPQHF. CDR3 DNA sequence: TGTGCCAGTAGTATGCGGGATCAGCCCCAGCATTTT.

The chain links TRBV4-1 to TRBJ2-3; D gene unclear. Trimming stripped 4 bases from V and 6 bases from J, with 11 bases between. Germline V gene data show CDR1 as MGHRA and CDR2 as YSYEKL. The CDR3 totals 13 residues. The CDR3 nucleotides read TGCGCCAGCAGCCGCGTAATTTCGGATACGCAGTATTTT. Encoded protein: CASSRVISDTQYF.

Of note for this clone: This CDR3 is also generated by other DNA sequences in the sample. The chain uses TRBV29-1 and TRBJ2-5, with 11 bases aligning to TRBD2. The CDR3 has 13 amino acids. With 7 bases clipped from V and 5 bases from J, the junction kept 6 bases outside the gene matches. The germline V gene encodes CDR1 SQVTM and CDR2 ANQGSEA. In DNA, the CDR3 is TGCAGCGCTACTACTAGCGGGGGCGAGACCCAGTACTTC. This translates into CSATTSGGETQYF.

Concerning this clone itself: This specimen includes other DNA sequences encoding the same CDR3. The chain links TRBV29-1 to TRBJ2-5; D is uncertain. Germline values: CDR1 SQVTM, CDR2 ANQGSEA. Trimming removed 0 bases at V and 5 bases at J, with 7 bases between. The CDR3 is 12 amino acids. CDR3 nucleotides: TGCAGCGTTGAAGAGGGGTTGGAGACCCAGTACTTC. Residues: CSVEEGLETQYF.

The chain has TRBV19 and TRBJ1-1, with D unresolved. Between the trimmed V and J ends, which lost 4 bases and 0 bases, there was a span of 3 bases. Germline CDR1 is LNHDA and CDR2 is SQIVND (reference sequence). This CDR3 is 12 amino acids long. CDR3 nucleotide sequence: TGTGCCAGTAGTAGGCTGAACACTGAAGCTTTCTTT. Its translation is CASSRLNTEAFF.